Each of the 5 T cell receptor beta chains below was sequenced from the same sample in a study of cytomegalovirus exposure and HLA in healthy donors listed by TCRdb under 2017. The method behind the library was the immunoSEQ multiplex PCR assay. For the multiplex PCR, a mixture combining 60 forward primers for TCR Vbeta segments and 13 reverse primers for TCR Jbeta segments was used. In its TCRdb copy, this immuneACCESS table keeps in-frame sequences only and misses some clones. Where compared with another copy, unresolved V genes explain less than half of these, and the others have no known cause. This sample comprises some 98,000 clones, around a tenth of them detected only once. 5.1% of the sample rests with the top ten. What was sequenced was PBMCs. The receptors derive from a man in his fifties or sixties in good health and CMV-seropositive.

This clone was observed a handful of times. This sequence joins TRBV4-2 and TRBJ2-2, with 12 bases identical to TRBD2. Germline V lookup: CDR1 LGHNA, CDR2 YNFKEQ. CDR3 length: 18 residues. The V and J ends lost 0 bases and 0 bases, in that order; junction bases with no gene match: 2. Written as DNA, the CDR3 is TGTGCCAGCAGCCAAGAAGGACTAGCGGGAACGAACACCGGGGAGCTGTTTTTT. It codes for CASSQEGLAGTNTGELFF.

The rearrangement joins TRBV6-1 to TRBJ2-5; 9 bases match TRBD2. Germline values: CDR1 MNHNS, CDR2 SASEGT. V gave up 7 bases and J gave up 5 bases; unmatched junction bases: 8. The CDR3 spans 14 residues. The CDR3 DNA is TGTGCCAGCAAGCGGGGTAGCGGGAGTGAGACCCAGTACTTC. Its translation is CASKRGSGSETQYF.

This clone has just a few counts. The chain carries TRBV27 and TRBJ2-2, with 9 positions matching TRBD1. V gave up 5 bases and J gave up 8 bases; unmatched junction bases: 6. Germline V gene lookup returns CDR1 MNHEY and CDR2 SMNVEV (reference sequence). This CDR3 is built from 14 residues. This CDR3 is CASSRQGGFGELFF. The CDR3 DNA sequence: TGTGCCAGCAGTAGACAGGGGGGGTTTGGGGAGCTGTTTTTT.

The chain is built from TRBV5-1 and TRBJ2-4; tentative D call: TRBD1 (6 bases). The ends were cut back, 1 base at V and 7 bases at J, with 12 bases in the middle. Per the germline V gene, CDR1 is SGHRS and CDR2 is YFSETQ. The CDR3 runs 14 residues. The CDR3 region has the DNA TGCGCCAGCAGCTTGTCGGACAGAGGGAACATTCAGTACTTC. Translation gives CASSLSDRGNIQYF.

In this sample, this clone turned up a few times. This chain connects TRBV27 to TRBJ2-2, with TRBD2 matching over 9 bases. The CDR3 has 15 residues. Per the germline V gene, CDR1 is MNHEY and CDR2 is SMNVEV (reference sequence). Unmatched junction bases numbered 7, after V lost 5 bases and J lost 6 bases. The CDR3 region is CASSLIAGVAGELFF. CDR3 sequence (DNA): TGTGCCAGCAGTCTCATAGCGGGAGTGGCCGGGGAGCTGTTTTTT.